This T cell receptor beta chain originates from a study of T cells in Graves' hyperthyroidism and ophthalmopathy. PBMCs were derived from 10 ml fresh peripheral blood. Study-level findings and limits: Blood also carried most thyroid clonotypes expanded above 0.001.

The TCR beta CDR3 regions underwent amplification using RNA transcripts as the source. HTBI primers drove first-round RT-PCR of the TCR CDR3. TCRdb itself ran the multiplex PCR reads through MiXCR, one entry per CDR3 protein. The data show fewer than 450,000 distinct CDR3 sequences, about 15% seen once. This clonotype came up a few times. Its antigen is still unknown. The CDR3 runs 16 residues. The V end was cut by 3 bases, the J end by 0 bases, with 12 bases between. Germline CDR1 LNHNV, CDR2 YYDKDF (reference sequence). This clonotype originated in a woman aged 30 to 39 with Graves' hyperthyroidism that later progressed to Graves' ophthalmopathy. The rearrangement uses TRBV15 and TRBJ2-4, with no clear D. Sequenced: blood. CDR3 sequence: CATSRLGGVAKNIQYF. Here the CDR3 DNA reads TGTGCCACCAGCAGGCTCGGTGGGGTAGCCAAAAACATTCAGTACTTC.